The rows below give T cell receptor beta chains drawn from one sample of a study of shared clonotypes between healthy human individuals. This table comes from immunoSEQ multiplex PCR, and its TCRdb copy is limited to in-frame clones, with some not included. The sample has about a million clones, around 74% seen once. The sequencing input was memory CD4+ T cells sorted from blood. Receptor source: a man between 18 and 35 years old in good health. The CDR3 runs from the conserved cysteine through the conserved F or W. Each record gives: V gene, J gene, CDR3 protein.

v_gene: TRBV5-1
j_gene: TRBJ1-3
CDR3aa: CASSLGTTPSSGNTIYF

v_gene: TRBV30
j_gene: TRBJ2-1
CDR3aa: CAWGAGLSSYNEQFF

v_gene: TRBV4-1
j_gene: TRBJ1-4
CDR3aa: CASSQGEGPANEKLFF

v_gene: TRBV7-9
j_gene: TRBJ1-6
CDR3aa: CASSQDLWGPSPLHF

v_gene: TRBV11-3
j_gene: TRBJ2-1
CDR3aa: CASSSDNSIEQFF

v_gene: TRBV4-1
j_gene: TRBJ2-1
CDR3aa: CASSQDFFAEREYNEQFF

v_gene: TRBV27
j_gene: TRBJ1-5
CDR3aa: CASSPHPRQGGQPQHF

v_gene: TRBV6-5
j_gene: TRBJ1-2
CDR3aa: CASSYSEDRGYTF

v_gene: TRBV6-5
j_gene: TRBJ1-3
CDR3aa: CASKPTGLGGNTIYF

v_gene: TRBV9
j_gene: TRBJ2-1
CDR3aa: CASSSRTGGYNEQFF

v_gene: TRBV11-3
j_gene: TRBJ2-3
CDR3aa: CASSLSTGGPQYF

v_gene: TRBV7-2
j_gene: TRBJ1-2
CDR3aa: CASSSGGVQTLYGYTF

v_gene: TRBV5-1
j_gene: TRBJ1-1
CDR3aa: CASSLELGLNTEAFF

v_gene: TRBV29-1
j_gene: TRBJ1-2
CDR3aa: CSVDDVRTGYTF

v_gene: TRBV5-1
j_gene: TRBJ2-7
CDR3aa: CASSSRTGTGHYEQYF

v_gene: TRBV19
j_gene: TRBJ2-2
CDR3aa: CASSIKPGQGAIGELFF

v_gene: TRBV7-6
j_gene: TRBJ2-5
CDR3aa: CASSLNSGTGQETQYF

v_gene: TRBV11-2
j_gene: TRBJ2-5
CDR3aa: CASSPRLATDVETQYF

v_gene: TRBV7-6
j_gene: TRBJ2-1
CDR3aa: CASSLVAGAYNEQFF

v_gene: TRBV30
j_gene: TRBJ1-6
CDR3aa: CAWARASSYNSPLHF

v_gene: TRBV10-1
j_gene: TRBJ2-3
CDR3aa: CASNEGGDTQYF

v_gene: TRBV5-1
j_gene: TRBJ2-1
CDR3aa: CASSLGGLGVRNEQFF

v_gene: TRBV7-2
j_gene: TRBJ2-7
CDR3aa: CASSTDRGAYEQYF

v_gene: TRBV7-2
j_gene: TRBJ1-2
CDR3aa: CASSTGGQGLRYTF

v_gene: TRBV28
j_gene: TRBJ1-5
CDR3aa: CASSPPAGRSGQPQHF

v_gene: TRBV7-9
j_gene: TRBJ1-2
CDR3aa: CASSSRQGTGYTF

v_gene: TRBV6-6
j_gene: TRBJ2-2
CDR3aa: CASNLRRGYTGELFF

v_gene: TRBV11-3
j_gene: TRBJ2-1
CDR3aa: CASSSSRGGPYNEQFF

v_gene: TRBV2
j_gene: TRBJ1-1
CDR3aa: CASTPGPAEAFF

v_gene: TRBV18
j_gene: TRBJ1-3
CDR3aa: CASSPEQGNTIYF

v_gene: TRBV5-5
j_gene: TRBJ1-4
CDR3aa: CASSLGQVNEKLFF

v_gene: TRBV14
j_gene: TRBJ2-1
CDR3aa: CASSLYSGTSGGRRRAEQFF

v_gene: TRBV2
j_gene: TRBJ1-1
CDR3aa: CASRDRWNTEAFF

v_gene: TRBV20-1
j_gene: TRBJ1-1
CDR3aa: CSAHPSTEAFF

v_gene: TRBV9
j_gene: TRBJ2-5
CDR3aa: CASSVAGTGGETQYF

v_gene: TRBV6-1
j_gene: TRBJ2-6
CDR3aa: CATGTGGAGANVLTF